A selection of T cell receptor beta chains follows, all from one sample in a study of blood T cells in healthy people across ages. From the 5' RACE reads, TCRdb called clonotypes with MiXCR, one entry per CDR3 protein. The data hold 550,000 to 650,000 distinct CDR3 sequences, with 25% to 35% observed a single time. The sample taken for sequencing was blood. These receptors were obtained from a woman of 80 years or more in good health. The CDR3 runs from the conserved cysteine through the conserved F or W. D genes are given only for firm matches. Clone size appears in some rows only: once, few, many, or a class for an expanded clone.

J gene	clone size	V gene	D gene	CDR3 protein	CDR3 DNA
TRBJ1-2	NA	TRBV9	NA	CASSVVSGTAYGYTF	TGTGCCAGCAGCGTCGTCTCCGGGACGGCCTATGGCTACACCTTC
TRBJ1-2	few	TRBV2	NA	CASSEGDAQANYGYTF	TGTGCCAGCAGTGAGGGCGACGCCCAAGCTAACTATGGCTACACCTTC
TRBJ1-5	NA	TRBV6-2/TRBV6-3	NA	CASSPRQSSNQPQHF	TGTGCCAGCAGCCCGAGACAGTCTAGCAATCAGCCCCAGCATTTT
TRBJ2-1	NA	TRBV7-2	TRBD2	CASSSEGGLAGDGYEQFF	TGTGCCAGCAGCTCCGAAGGGGGACTAGCGGGAGATGGCTATGAGCAGTTCTTC
TRBJ2-7	many	TRBV30	TRBD1	CAWSVGTGRKNEQYF	TGTGCCTGGAGTGTGGGGACAGGGAGGAAAAACGAGCAGTACTTC
TRBJ2-2	once	TRBV19	NA	CARSPGTTNTGELFF	TGTGCCAGGAGTCCCGGGACAACGAACACCGGGGAGCTGTTTTTT
TRBJ2-7	many	TRBV7-2	NA	CASKTTMGQGGKEQYF	TGTGCCAGCAAGACGACGATGGGCCAGGGGGGAAAAGAGCAGTACTTC
TRBJ2-7	many	TRBV9	TRBD2	CASSVSPTLAGYEQYF	TGTGCCAGCAGCGTATCCCCCACACTAGCGGGTTACGAGCAGTACTTC
TRBJ1-5	NA	TRBV6-2/TRBV6-3	NA	CASSPQGDQPQHF	TGTGCCAGCAGCCCGCAGGGAGATCAGCCCCAGCATTTT
TRBJ1-4	many	TRBV9	TRBD1	CASSVGTGVPNEKLFF	TGTGCCAGCAGCGTAGGGACAGGGGTCCCTAATGAAAAACTGTTTTTT
TRBJ1-2	many	TRBV7-9	NA	CASSLDAGVLYGYTF	TGTGCCAGCAGCTTAGATGCAGGGGTCCTCTATGGCTACACCTTC
TRBJ2-3	many	TRBV7-2	TRBD1	CASSRTWGRGQTDTQYF	TGTGCCAGCAGCCGTACCTGGGGCAGGGGGCAGACAGATACGCAGTATTTT
TRBJ2-1	many	TRBV24-1	NA	CATSVAGGLNNEQFF	TGTGCCACCAGTGTGGCCGGTGGCCTTAACAATGAGCAGTTCTTC
TRBJ2-1	NA	TRBV27	TRBD2	CASRPRGGPYNEQFF	TGTGCCAGCAGGCCCCGGGGGGGCCCCTACAATGAGCAGTTCTTC
TRBJ2-1	NA	TRBV6-2/TRBV6-3	NA	CASGPTYNEQFF	TGTGCCAGCGGACCTACCTACAATGAGCAGTTCTTC
TRBJ1-4	few	TRBV10-3	TRBD1	CAISQTGGNEKLFF	TGTGCCATCAGCCAGACAGGGGGGAATGAAAAACTGTTTTTT
TRBJ2-7	many	TRBV10-3	TRBD2	CAISWAGERGYEQYF	TGTGCCATCAGTTGGGCGGGAGAAAGGGGTTACGAGCAGTACTTC
TRBJ2-3	many	TRBV11-2	TRBD1	CASSFRDRSDTQYF	TGTGCCAGCAGCTTCCGGGACAGGTCAGATACGCAGTATTTT
TRBJ1-5	few	TRBV7-8	NA	CASSLMAQSNQPQHF	TGTGCCAGCAGCCTGATGGCACAGAGCAATCAGCCCCAGCATTTT
TRBJ2-7	few	TRBV5-1	TRBD1	CASSLGQVDYEQYF	TGCGCCAGCAGCTTAGGACAGGTGGACTACGAGCAGTACTTC
TRBJ1-4	NA	TRBV30	NA	CAWSGGQGRGEKLFF	TGTGCCTGGAGCGGGGGGCAGGGTAGAGGGGAAAAACTGTTTTTT
TRBJ2-3	many	TRBV20-1	NA	CSAGSDTHTDTQYF	TGCAGTGCTGGGTCGGACACTCACACAGATACGCAGTATTTT
TRBJ2-3	NA	TRBV30	NA	CAWNQGRTDTQYF	TGTGCCTGGAATCAGGGGCGCACAGATACGCAGTATTTT
TRBJ1-5	few	TRBV2	NA	CASSGGADQPQHF	TGTGCCAGCAGTGGGGGGGCGGATCAGCCCCAGCATTTT
TRBJ2-3	many	TRBV6-2/TRBV6-3	TRBD2	CASSPLPGLAGAVTDTQYF	TGTGCCAGCAGTCCTCTACCAGGACTAGCGGGGGCCGTGACAGATACGCAGTATTTT
TRBJ2-7	many	TRBV20-1	TRBD1	CSAGGQGLHEQYF	TGCAGTGCTGGGGGACAGGGCCTCCACGAGCAGTACTTC
TRBJ2-4	many	TRBV18	NA	CASSPRDIQYF	TGTGCCAGCTCACCACGGGACATTCAGTACTTC
TRBJ2-1	NA	TRBV5-1	TRBD2	CASSLGGSGSSYNEQFF	TGCGCCAGCAGCTTAGGTGGTAGCGGGTCCTCCTACAATGAGCAGTTCTTC
TRBJ2-3	many	TRBV12-3/TRBV12-4	TRBD2	CATAGGSDTQYF	TGTGCCACTGCGGGGGGTTCAGATACGCAGTATTTT
TRBJ2-5	many	TRBV20-1	TRBD1	CSAPRGQGYQETQYF	TGCAGTGCTCCACGGGGACAGGGGTACCAAGAGACCCAGTACTTC
TRBJ2-3	many	TRBV27	NA	CASSPSGRYTDTQYF	TGTGCCAGCAGCCCTTCAGGGCGTTACACAGATACGCAGTATTTT
TRBJ2-1	many	TRBV5-1	NA	CASNFEGSYNEQFF	TGCGCCAGCAATTTTGAGGGTTCCTACAATGAGCAGTTCTTC
TRBJ1-2	NA	TRBV18	NA	CASSPLRYEGYGYTF	TGTGCCAGCTCACCACTTAGGTACGAGGGCTATGGCTACACCTTC
TRBJ2-7	many	TRBV12-3/TRBV12-4	TRBD1	CASSFLRPRDSGGYEQYF	TGTGCCAGCAGTTTCCTCCGCCCCCGGGACAGCGGCGGTTACGAGCAGTACTTC
TRBJ2-7	many	TRBV12-5	NA	CASGLHSYEQYF	TGTGCTAGTGGACTTCACTCCTACGAGCAGTACTTC
TRBJ2-3	NA	TRBV6-6	TRBD2	CASSLTSGSKTDTQYF	TGTGCCAGCAGTTTGACTAGCGGGAGCAAGACAGATACGCAGTATTTT
TRBJ2-1	NA	TRBV7-2	NA	CASSPQQGISYNEQFF	TGTGCCAGCAGCCCGCAGCAGGGTATATCCTACAATGAGCAGTTCTTC
TRBJ1-6	many	TRBV20-1	NA	CSARDRRQGLDNSPLHF	TGCAGTGCTAGAGATAGGAGGCAGGGCCTTGATAATTCACCCCTCCACTTT
TRBJ1-5	many	TRBV6-1	TRBD1	CASSESTGGQPQHF	TGTGCCAGCAGTGAAAGCACAGGGGGTCAGCCCCAGCATTTT
TRBJ2-6	many	TRBV20-1	TRBD1	CSALDRDSGANVLTF	TGCAGTGCTCTGGACAGGGACTCTGGGGCCAACGTCCTGACTTTC
TRBJ1-5	many	TRBV7-8	NA	CASSFNRGGNQPQHF	TGTGCCAGCAGCTTCAATAGGGGAGGGAATCAGCCCCAGCATTTT
TRBJ1-1	many	TRBV6-5	NA	CASRTNRDEAFF	TGTGCCAGCAGAACTAACAGGGATGAAGCTTTCTTT
TRBJ1-4	once	TRBV27	NA	CASSFGRSNEKLFF	TGTGCCAGCAGTTTTGGTCGGAGTAATGAAAAACTGTTTTTT